These 8 T cell receptor beta chains were sequenced from one sample in a study of cytomegalovirus exposure and HLA in healthy donors. The PCR made use of 60 Vbeta and 13 Jbeta primers. Profiling relied on immunoSEQ multiplex PCR, and the TCRdb table lists in-frame clones only, not all of them. This table has some 140,000 clones, roughly 80% appearing once. The sequenced material came from PBMCs. These receptors all stem from a woman in her thirties or forties in good health and CMV-seronegative.

This clone was counted between two and nine times. The CDR3 DNA follows: TGTGCCAGCAGTGCCTCACAGGGTTGGTATGGCTACACCTTC. Its translation is CASSASQGWYGYTF. V usage is TRBV6-6 and J usage is TRBJ1-2; perhaps TRBD1 as D (6 bases). The CDR3 is 14 residues long. Germline V gene data show CDR1 as MNHNY and CDR2 as SVGAGI (reference sequence). V lost 5 bases to trimming and J lost 5 bases, with 15 bases between them.

The chain carries TRBV5-1 and TRBJ2-7; 11 nucleotides match TRBD1. The CDR3 has 16 residues. The trim removed 3 bases at V and 3 bases at J, leaving 8 bases unmatched. Germline V gene data show CDR1 as SGHRS and CDR2 as YFSETQ. The CDR3 spells CASSWGPGQGVYEQYF. DNA for the CDR3: TGCGCCAGCAGCTGGGGACCGGGACAGGGGGTCTACGAGCAGTACTTC.

The rearrangement uses TRBV2 and TRBJ2-5; TRBD1 agrees at 7 bases. V gave up 3 bases and J gave up 2 bases; unmatched junction bases: 6. This CDR3 contains 15 residues. Germline lookup yields CDR1 SNHLY and CDR2 FYNNEI. In DNA form, the CDR3 reads TGTGCCAGCAGTGACAGGGGGTACTCTCAAGAGACCCAGTACTTC. Amino acids: CASSDRGYSQETQYF.

J is TRBJ1-2 and V is TRBV11-3, with 7 bases that match TRBD1. This CDR3 is built from 15 residues. CDR1 is SGHNT and CDR2 is YENEEA in the germline V gene. V lost 4 bases, J lost 2 bases, and 7 bases stayed unmatched. In DNA form, the CDR3 reads TGTGCCAGCAGCTCAGGAGGGACAGCAAACTATGGCTACACCTTC. It translates to CASSSGGTANYGYTF.

The sample holds a few counts of this clone. The chain joins TRBV19 to TRBJ2-1; D is possibly TRBD1 (5 bases). Trimming stripped 5 bases from V and 9 bases from J, with 17 bases between. Germline V CDR1 and CDR2: LNHDA, SQIVND (reference sequence). This CDR3 has 14 residues. As DNA, the CDR3 is TGTGCCAGTAGTCTCGACTCAGGGCTGGGTGAGCAGTTCTTC. Translation: CASSLDSGLGEQFF.

The genes are TRBV10-3 and TRBJ1-2; unclear D gene. Germline V CDR1 and CDR2: ENHRY, SYGVKD. There are 14 residues in the CDR3. With 5 bases removed from V and 3 bases from J, the gap between germline ends came to 13 bases. Written as DNA, the CDR3 is TGTGCCATCAGTCCAGAAGGAGCAGACTATGGCTACACCTTC. This sequence encodes CAISPEGADYGYTF.

The V gene is TRBV9, the J gene TRBJ1-2, with 9 bases matching TRBD1. The CDR3 extends over 14 amino acids. Germline loops: CDR1 SGDLS, CDR2 YYNGEE. V lost 4 bases to trimming and J lost 5 bases; unmatched junction nucleotides: 6. In DNA, the CDR3 is TGTGCCAGCAGCCTTCCGGACAGGGGATATGGCTACACCTTC. This codes for CASSLPDRGYGYTF.

The chain joins TRBV11-3 to TRBJ2-1, with TRBD2 matching 10 bases. There are 17 residues in the CDR3. J gave up 10 bases and V 1 base, and 13 bases lay outside the gene matches. The germline V gene has CDR1 SGHNT and CDR2 YENEEA. CDR3 sequence (DNA): TGTGCCAGCAGCTTAGCCACTAGCGGGGTGACGTTGGTGGAGCAGTTCTTC. It specifies CASSLATSGVTLVEQFF.